This T cell receptor (beta chain) was captured in a study of technical replicates of blood from a handful of donors. The method was immunoSEQ multiplex PCR; TCRdb's version includes in-frame clones alone and lacks a portion of them. The sample contains tens of thousands of clones, around 84% of which appear only once. Trimming pared 2 bases from V and 0 bases from J, leaving 10 bases between. Germline CDR1 GTSNPN, CDR2 SVGIG (reference sequence). The CDR3 covers 15 residues. The V call is TRBV30, the J call TRBJ2-2; the D gene is possibly TRBD1 (5 bases). This receptor was taken from a human donor in good health. Some clones in this sample may be carry-over from other donors' samples. The sequenced material came from PBMCs. The CDR3 loop is CAWSRQNANTGELFF. In nucleotides, the CDR3 is TGTGCCTGGAGTAGACAGAACGCGAACACCGGGGAGCTGTTTTTT.